Ten or more counts support the clone carrying this T cell receptor (beta chain). This entry belongs to a study of low-dose radiotherapy and immunotherapy resistance in tumors. Time point described: before trial treatment. Germline V gives CDR1 MDHEN, CDR2 SYDVKM. Trimming took 4 bases from V and 2 from J; bases not matched to a gene: 11. The CDR3 contains 16 residues. TCRs were amplified for around 20 PCR cycles with a constant-region primer and V-primer adapter. TCRdb reprocessed the reads with MiXCR, giving one entry per CDR3 protein. The repertoire holds fewer than 60,000 distinct CDR3 sequences, with roughly 12% as singletons.

This TCR derives from a female donor with ovarian cancer. This chain joins TRBV28 and TRBJ2-7, with TRBD2 identical over 7 bases. The sample here was PBMCs, taken before treatment. The CDR3 DNA sequence: TGTGCCAGCAGTTCCCCGGGCAGCGGGGCTACCTACGAGCAGTACTTC. Translation gives CASSSPGSGATYEQYF. The full variable domain, with the rest looked up from reference TRBV28 and TRBJ2-7, is DVKVTQSSRYLVKRTGEKVFLECVQDMDHENMFWYRQDPGLGLRLIYFSYDVKMKEKGDIPEGYSVSREKKERFSLILESASTNQTSMYLCASSSPGSGATYEQYFGPGTRLTVT.